One sample yielded the 17 T cell receptor beta chains listed below, sequenced in a study of cytomegalovirus exposure and HLA in healthy donors. Assay: immunoSEQ multiplex PCR; the TCRdb copy retains only in-frame clones and omits some. The sample holds over 150,000 clones; about 90% are singletons and the top ten take about 3%. The sequencing sample was made of PBMCs. These receptors all stem from a woman aged 18-29 years in good health and CMV-seropositive.

CDR3 bases: TGTGCCAGCAGACCCTCGGGGACCGGGGAGCTGTTTTTT. Translated, it gives CASRPSGTGELFF. The chain couples TRBV14 to TRBJ2-2; TRBD2 is a possible D gene (5 bases). The V gene lost 6 bases and the J gene lost 5 bases, with 10 bases spanning the gap. The germline gives CDR1 SGHDN, CDR2 FVKESK. The CDR3 length is 13 residues.

V and J are TRBV11-2 and TRBJ2-7; 8 nucleotides align to TRBD2. V was clipped by 6 bases and J by 0 bases; unmatched bases: 4. The CDR3 is 14 residues long. Germline V gives CDR1 SGHAT, CDR2 FQNNGV. CDR3 nucleotides: TGTGCCAGCAGAGTAGCGGGGAGCTCCTACGAGCAGTACTTC. Its translation is CASRVAGSSYEQYF.

V and J are TRBV28 and TRBJ2-7; D remains ambiguous. From germline, CDR1 is MDHEN and CDR2 SYDVKM. The CDR3 loop spans 14 amino acids. Trimming took off 7 bases at V and 4 bases at J, with 17 bases between the two ends. The CDR3 bases are TGTGCCAGCATCGGTCGCGAAACTTCATACGAGCAGTACTTC. Amino acids: CASIGRETSYEQYF.

This chain joins TRBV5-1 and TRBJ1-1, with D possibly matching TRBD1 (6 bases). V was shortened by 5 bases and J by 3 bases, with 23 bases between the two germline ends. Germline V gene sequence: CDR1 SGHRS, CDR2 YFSETQ. The CDR3 is 17 amino acids. CDR3 nucleotide sequence: TGCGCCAGCAGGACGGGCTGGGGGGGCGAAGATGACACTGAAGCTTTCTTT. Its protein product is CASRTGWGGEDDTEAFF. Full variable domain (rest looked up from reference TRBV5-1 and TRBJ1-1): KAGVTQTPRYLIKTRGQQVTLSCSPISGHRSVSWYQQTPGQGLQFLFEYFSETQRNKGNFPGRFSGRQFSNSRSEMNVSTLELGDSALYLCASRTGWGGEDDTEAFFGQGTRLTVV.

The CDR3 loop is CAWSSGFGYEQYF. The CDR3 DNA reads TGTGCCTGGAGTTCGGGGTTTGGTTACGAGCAGTACTTC. The chain is built from TRBV30 and TRBJ2-7; the D gene is possibly TRBD2 (5 bases). The germline CDR1 and CDR2 sequences are GTSNPN and SVGIG (reference sequence). This CDR3 has 13 amino acids. V lost 2 bases and J lost 4, with 12 bases in between.

This clone showed up just a few times. The chain links TRBV7-8 to TRBJ1-5, with D uncertain. In germline, CDR1 is SGHVS, CDR2 FQNEAQ. The CDR3 consists of 14 residues. V lost 0 bases and J 3 bases, leaving 6 bases between the germline ends. CDR3 sequence: CASSLARDNQPQHF. The CDR3 coding sequence is TGTGCCAGCAGCTTAGCGCGTGACAATCAGCCCCAGCATTTT.

The CDR3 DNA reads TGTGCCAGCTCACCACGAGGGGTAGACAGGGGGAGCGGCGAGCAGTACTTC. Translation gives CASSPRGVDRGSGEQYF. The chain joins TRBV18 to TRBJ2-7; 9 bases agree with TRBD1. The length of the CDR3 is 17 residues. V was clipped by 1 base and J by 6 bases; unmatched bases: 13. Looked up from germline, CDR1 is KGHSH and CDR2 is LQKENI. Full variable domain (outside the CDR3, taken from reference TRBV18 and TRBJ2-7): NAGVMQNPRHLVRRRGQEARLRCSPMKGHSHVYWYRQLPEEGLKFMVYLQKENIIDESGMPKERFSAEFPKEGPSILRIQQVVRGDSAAYFCASSPRGVDRGSGEQYFGPGTRLTVT.

The chain uses TRBV5-4 and TRBJ1-4, with a possible D match to TRBD1 (5 bases). The CDR3 has 15 amino acids. Germline V gene lookup returns CDR1 SGHNT and CDR2 YYREEE (reference sequence). Trimming left V 4 bases short and J 5 bases short, with 15 bases between. The chain's CDR3 is CASSRRDGSNEKLFF. The CDR3 coding sequence is TGTGCCAGCAGCAGGAGGGACGGTAGCAATGAAAAACTGTTTTTT.

The rearrangement links TRBV7-3 to TRBJ2-1; 11 bases map to TRBD2. This CDR3 region has 15 residues. Germline-derived CDR1 and CDR2 are SGHTA and FQGTGA. J was trimmed by 4 bases and V by 5 bases; bases with no gene match: 4. The CDR3 nucleotides read TGTGCCAGCAGCACTAGCGGGAGTGTATACAATGAGCAGTTCTTC. Translation gives CASSTSGSVYNEQFF.

The rearrangement joins TRBV27 to TRBJ2-5; D may be TRBD2 (6 bases). V dropped 8 bases and J dropped 1 base, with 17 bases sitting between them. In germline, CDR1 is MNHEY, CDR2 SMNVEV (reference sequence). This CDR3 contains 15 residues. Here the CDR3 DNA reads TGTGCCAGCCAACCGACGAGGAGGGGCCAAGAGACCCAGTACTTC. The encoded protein is CASQPTRRGQETQYF.

This chain connects TRBV27 to TRBJ2-7, with D possibly TRBD2 on 6 matching bases. The germline gives CDR1 MNHEY, CDR2 SMNVEV (reference sequence). CDR3 length: 15 residues. Trimming pared 3 bases from V and 0 bases from J, leaving 12 bases between. The CDR3 is CASSFRLGSSYEQYF. The CDR3 region has the DNA TGTGCCAGCAGTTTCCGACTAGGGAGCTCCTACGAGCAGTACTTC.

CDR3 bases: TGTGCCAGCAACGAGGTCAATTCTAACTATGGCTACACCTTC. Residues: CASNEVNSNYGYTF. J is TRBJ1-2 and V is TRBV2; no clear D. The germline V gene has CDR1 SNHLY and CDR2 FYNNEI. The CDR3 has 14 amino acids. V lost 7 bases and J lost 0, with 12 bases in between.

The table lists this clone with a count of one. The chain combines TRBV5-6 with TRBJ1-1; 7 bases map to TRBD1. This CDR3 has 15 amino acids. With 4 bases clipped from V and 4 bases from J, the junction kept 10 bases outside the gene matches. The germline V gene has CDR1 SGHDT and CDR2 YYEEEE. The CDR3 loop reads CASSPRGGAGTEAFF. CDR3 sequence (DNA): TGTGCCAGCAGCCCGAGAGGGGGCGCGGGCACTGAAGCTTTCTTT.

The CDR3 nucleotides are TGTGCCAGCAGCAATAGCGGGGGGGTTCCAGATACGCAGTATTTT. Encoded protein: CASSNSGGVPDTQYF. This chain uses TRBV27 with TRBJ2-3; 11 bases line up with TRBD2. Germline CDR1 is MNHEY and CDR2 is SMNVEV (reference sequence). The ends lost 6 bases at V and 4 bases at J; junction bases unmatched: 6. CDR3 size: 15 residues.

In DNA form, the CDR3 reads TGCGCCAGCAGCTTGCCCGCAGACACTTACAATGAGCAGTTCTTC. Protein: CASSLPADTYNEQFF. The chain is built from TRBV5-1 and TRBJ2-1; no clear D. Germline loops: CDR1 SGHRS, CDR2 YFSETQ. The CDR3 has 15 residues. Trimming took 1 base from V and 4 from J, leaving 12 bases between them.

The chain employs TRBV6-1 and TRBJ1-4; possible D gene TRBD1, 5 bases. The CDR3 loop spans 13 amino acids. Germline CDR1 reads MNHNS; CDR2 reads SASEGT. Trimming took 8 bases from V and 7 from J, leaving 14 bases between them. CDR3 residues: CASLRGLGEKLFF. The CDR3 DNA is TGTGCCAGCCTTCGGGGACTCGGTGAAAAACTGTTTTTT.

This clone was detected once. The V call is TRBV2, the J call TRBJ2-5; TRBD1 might be the D (5 bases). V lost 4 bases to trimming and J lost 2 bases, with 11 bases between them. Germline CDR1 is SNHLY and CDR2 is FYNNEI. This CDR3 contains 14 residues. In DNA form, the CDR3 reads TGTGCCAGCAGTGCCCGACAGATACAAGAGACCCAGTACTTC. Translating gives CASSARQIQETQYF.